This TCR beta chain was obtained from a study of OX40 agonist ivuxolimab in advanced cancers. The protocol was immunoSEQ multiplex PCR, while the TCRdb copy is restricted to in-frame clones and leaves out a portion. The sample lists under 20,000 clones, about four fifths seen once, with more than 2% in the top ten. The sample was CD4+ or CD8+ T cells sorted from blood, taken in a trial of the OX40 agonist ivuxolimab. The sequence was collected from an adult with an advanced solid tumor such as melanoma, head and neck, liver or kidney cancer.

CDR3 in amino acids: CATRRGLAGYNEQFF. DNA for the CDR3: TGTGCCACCCGAAGAGGGCTAGCGGGCTACAATGAGCAGTTCTTC. This chain uses TRBV28 with TRBJ2-1; 8 bases match TRBD2. CDR1 and CDR2 from the germline V gene are MDHEN and SYDVKM. The CDR3 spans 15 residues. Trimming took 10 bases from V and 3 from J; bases not matched to a gene: 11.